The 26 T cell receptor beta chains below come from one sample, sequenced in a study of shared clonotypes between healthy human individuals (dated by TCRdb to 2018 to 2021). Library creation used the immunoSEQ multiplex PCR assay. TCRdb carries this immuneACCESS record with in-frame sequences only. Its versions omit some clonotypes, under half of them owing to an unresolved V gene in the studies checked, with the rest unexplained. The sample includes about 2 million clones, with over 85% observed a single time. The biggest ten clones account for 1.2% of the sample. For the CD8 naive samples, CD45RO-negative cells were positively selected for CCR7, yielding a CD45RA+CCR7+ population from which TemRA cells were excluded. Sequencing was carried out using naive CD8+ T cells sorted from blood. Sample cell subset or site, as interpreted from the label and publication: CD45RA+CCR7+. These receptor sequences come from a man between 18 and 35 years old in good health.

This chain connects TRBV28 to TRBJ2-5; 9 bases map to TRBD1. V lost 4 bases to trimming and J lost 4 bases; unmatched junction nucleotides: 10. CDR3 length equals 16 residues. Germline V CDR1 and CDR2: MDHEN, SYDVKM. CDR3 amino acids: CASSSDLLTGGETQYF. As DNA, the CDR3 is TGTGCCAGCAGTTCCGACCTCCTGACAGGGGGAGAGACCCAGTACTTC.

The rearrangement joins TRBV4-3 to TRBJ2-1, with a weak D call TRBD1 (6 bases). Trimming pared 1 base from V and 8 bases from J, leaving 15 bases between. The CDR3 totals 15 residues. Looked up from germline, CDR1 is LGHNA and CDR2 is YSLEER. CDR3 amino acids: CASSQAWQGNDEQFF. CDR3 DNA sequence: TGCGCCAGCAGCCAAGCCTGGCAGGGGAATGATGAGCAGTTCTTC.

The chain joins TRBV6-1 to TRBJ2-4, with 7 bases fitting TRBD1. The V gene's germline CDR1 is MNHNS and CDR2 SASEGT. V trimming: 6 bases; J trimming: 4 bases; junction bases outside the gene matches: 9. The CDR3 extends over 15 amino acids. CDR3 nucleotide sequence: TGTGCCAGCAGCGAGACTTACAGGGGTAAAAACATTCAGTACTTC. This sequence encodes CASSETYRGKNIQYF.

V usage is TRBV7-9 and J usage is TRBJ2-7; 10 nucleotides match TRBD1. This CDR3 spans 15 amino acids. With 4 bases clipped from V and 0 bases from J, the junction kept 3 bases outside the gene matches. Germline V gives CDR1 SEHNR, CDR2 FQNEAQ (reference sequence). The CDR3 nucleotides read TGTGCCAGCAGCTCGGGACAGGGGCCCTCCTACGAGCAGTACTTC. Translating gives CASSSGQGPSYEQYF. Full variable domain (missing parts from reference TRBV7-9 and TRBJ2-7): DTGVSQNPRHKITKRGQNVTFRCDPISEHNRLYWYRQTLGQGPEFLTYFQNEAQLEKSRLLSDRFSAERPKGSFSTLEIQRTEQGDSAMYLCASSSGQGPSYEQYFGPGTRLTVT.

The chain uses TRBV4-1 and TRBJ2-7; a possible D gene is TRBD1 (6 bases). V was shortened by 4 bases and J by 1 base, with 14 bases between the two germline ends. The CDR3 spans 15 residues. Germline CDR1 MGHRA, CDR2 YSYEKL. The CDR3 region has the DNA TGCGCCAGCAGCCCGTTGCTGGGGGCATCCTACGAGCAGTACTTC. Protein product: CASSPLLGASYEQYF.

The CDR3 here is CASSQSPGLIRELFF. The CDR3 region has the DNA TGCGCCAGCAGCCAAAGTCCGGGGCTAATCCGGGAGCTGTTTTTT. This chain joins TRBV4-1 and TRBJ2-2; TRBD1 or TRBD2 may be the D gene (5 bases each). CDR1 and CDR2 (germline): MGHRA, YSYEKL. V lost 2 bases, J lost 9 bases, and 16 bases lay in between. This CDR3 spans 15 amino acids.

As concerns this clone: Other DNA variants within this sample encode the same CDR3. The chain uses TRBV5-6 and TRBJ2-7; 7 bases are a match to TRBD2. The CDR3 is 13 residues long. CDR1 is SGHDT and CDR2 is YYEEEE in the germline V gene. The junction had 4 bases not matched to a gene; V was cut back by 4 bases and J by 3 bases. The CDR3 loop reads CASSPGLVYEQYF. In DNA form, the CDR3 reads TGTGCCAGCAGCCCCGGACTAGTCTACGAGCAGTACTTC.

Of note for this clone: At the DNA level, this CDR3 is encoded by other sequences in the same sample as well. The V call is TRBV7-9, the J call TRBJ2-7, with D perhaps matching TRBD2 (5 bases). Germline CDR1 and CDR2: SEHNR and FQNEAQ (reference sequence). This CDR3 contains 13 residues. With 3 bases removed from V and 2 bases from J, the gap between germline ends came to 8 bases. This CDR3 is CASSFSGTYEQYF. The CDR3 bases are TGTGCCAGCAGCTTCTCCGGGACCTACGAGCAGTACTTC.

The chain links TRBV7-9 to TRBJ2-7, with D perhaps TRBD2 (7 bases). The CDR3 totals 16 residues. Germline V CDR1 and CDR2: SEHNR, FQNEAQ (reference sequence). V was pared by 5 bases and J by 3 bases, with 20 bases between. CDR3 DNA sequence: TGTGCCAGCAGCGACACGGGGGGCGACCGGGGCTACGAGCAGTACTTC. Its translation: CASSDTGGDRGYEQYF.

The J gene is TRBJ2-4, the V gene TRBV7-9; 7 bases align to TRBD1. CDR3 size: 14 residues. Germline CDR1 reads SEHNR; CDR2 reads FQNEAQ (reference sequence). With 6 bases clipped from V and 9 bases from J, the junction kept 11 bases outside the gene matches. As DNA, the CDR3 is TGTGCCAGCAGGGAAGAGGGGGCGTTAAGCATTCAGTACTTC. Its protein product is CASREEGALSIQYF.

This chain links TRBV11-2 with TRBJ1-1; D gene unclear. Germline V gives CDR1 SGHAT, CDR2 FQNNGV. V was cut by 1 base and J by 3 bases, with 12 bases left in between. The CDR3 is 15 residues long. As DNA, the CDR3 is TGTGCCAGCAGCTTAGTAATTATCGGGGACACTGAAGCTTTCTTT. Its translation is CASSLVIIGDTEAFF.

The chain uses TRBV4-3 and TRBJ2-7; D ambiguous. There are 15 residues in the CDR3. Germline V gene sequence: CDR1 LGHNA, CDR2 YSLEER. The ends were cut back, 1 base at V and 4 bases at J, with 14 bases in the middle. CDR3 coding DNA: TGCGCCAGCAGCCAAGGCGACACGCCAGAGTACGAGCAGTACTTC. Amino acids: CASSQGDTPEYEQYF.

The CDR3 DNA is TGTGCCAGTTCCCCCCTCGCTATGTATCCCGACTACACTGAAGCTTTCTTT. Its protein is CASSPLAMYPDYTEAFF. This chain joins TRBV19 and TRBJ1-1; D not certain. CDR1 is LNHDA, CDR2 SQIVND, per germline (reference sequence). The CDR3 runs to 17 residues. V gave up 8 bases and J gave up 3 bases, with 25 bases separating them.

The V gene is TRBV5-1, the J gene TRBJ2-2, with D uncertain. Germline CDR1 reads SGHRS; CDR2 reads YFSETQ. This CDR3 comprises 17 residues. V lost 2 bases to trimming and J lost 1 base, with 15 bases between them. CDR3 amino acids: CASSLFPKFGNTGELFF. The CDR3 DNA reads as TGCGCCAGCAGCTTATTTCCTAAATTTGGGAACACCGGGGAGCTGTTTTTT.

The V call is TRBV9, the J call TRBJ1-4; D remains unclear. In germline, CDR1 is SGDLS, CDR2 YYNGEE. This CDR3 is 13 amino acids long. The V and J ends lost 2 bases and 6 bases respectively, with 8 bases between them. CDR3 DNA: TGTGCCAGCAGCGTCCGGACTGATGAAAAACTGTTTTTT. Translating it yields CASSVRTDEKLFF.

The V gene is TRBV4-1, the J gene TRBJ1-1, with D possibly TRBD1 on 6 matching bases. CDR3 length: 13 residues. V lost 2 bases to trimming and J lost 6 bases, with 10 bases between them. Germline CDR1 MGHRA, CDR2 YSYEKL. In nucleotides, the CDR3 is TGCGCCAGCAGCCAATGGACAGAAGCTGAAGCTTTCTTT. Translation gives CASSQWTEAEAFF.

CDR3 bases: TGTGCCAGCAGCGTTGGAGTGACAGGGCGGTACACTGAAGCTTTCTTT. This codes for CASSVGVTGRYTEAFF. This sequence joins TRBV9 and TRBJ1-1, with TRBD1 matching 7 bases. The CDR3 consists of 16 residues. From germline, CDR1 is SGDLS and CDR2 YYNGEE. V shed 2 bases and J 3 bases; nucleotides not matched to a gene: 10.

The CDR3 nucleotides are TGTGCCAGCAGCCTCGGATACAATGAGCAGTTCTTC. As protein: CASSLGYNEQFF. This chain connects TRBV6-1 to TRBJ2-1; D is uncertain. Germline loops: CDR1 MNHNS, CDR2 SASEGT. The CDR3 sequence is 12 residues long. Trimming removed 6 bases from V and 4 bases from J, with 7 bases in between.

The CDR3 DNA follows: TGTGCCAGCAGCTTAGGGGAGATCGAGACAGGGGCTAAGCCCCAGCATTTT. Translated, it gives CASSLGEIETGAKPQHF. The rearrangement joins TRBV7-9 to TRBJ1-5; 8 bases align to TRBD1. Germline V CDR1 and CDR2: SEHNR, FQNEAQ (reference sequence). This CDR3 region has 17 residues. V was pared by 1 base and J by 8 bases, with 13 bases of the junction left unmatched.

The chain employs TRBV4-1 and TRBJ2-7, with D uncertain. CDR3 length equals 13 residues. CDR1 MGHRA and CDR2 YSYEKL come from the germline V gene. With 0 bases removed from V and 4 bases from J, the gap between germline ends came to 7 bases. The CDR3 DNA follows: TGCGCCAGCAGCCAAGATGTGGGGTACGAGCAGTACTTC. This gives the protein CASSQDVGYEQYF.

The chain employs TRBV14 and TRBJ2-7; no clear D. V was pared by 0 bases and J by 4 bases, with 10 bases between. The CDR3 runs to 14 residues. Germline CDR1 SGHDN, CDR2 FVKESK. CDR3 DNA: TGTGCCAGCAGCCAAGATAGTGCGTATTACGAGCAGTACTTC. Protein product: CASSQDSAYYEQYF.

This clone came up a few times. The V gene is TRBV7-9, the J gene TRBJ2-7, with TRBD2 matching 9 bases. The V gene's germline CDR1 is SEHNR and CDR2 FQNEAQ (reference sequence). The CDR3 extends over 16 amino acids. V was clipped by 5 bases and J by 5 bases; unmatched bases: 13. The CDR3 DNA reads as TGTGCCAGCAGCGGGGCTGTGCTAGCGGGAAAGGACGAGCAGTACTTC. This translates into CASSGAVLAGKDEQYF.

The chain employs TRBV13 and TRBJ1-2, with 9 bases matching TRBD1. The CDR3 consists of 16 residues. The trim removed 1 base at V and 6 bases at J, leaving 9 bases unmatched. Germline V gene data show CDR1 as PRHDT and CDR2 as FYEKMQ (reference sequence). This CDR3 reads CASSLEGGQGKNGYTF. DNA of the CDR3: TGTGCCAGCAGCTTAGAGGGGGGACAGGGAAAAAATGGCTACACCTTC.

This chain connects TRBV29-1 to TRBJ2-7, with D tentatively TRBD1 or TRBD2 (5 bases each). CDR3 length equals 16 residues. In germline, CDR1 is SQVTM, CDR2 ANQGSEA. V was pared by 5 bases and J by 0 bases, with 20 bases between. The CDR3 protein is CSVLGVTKGGSYEQYF. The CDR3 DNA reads TGCAGCGTTCTGGGGGTGACTAAGGGTGGCTCCTACGAGCAGTACTTC.

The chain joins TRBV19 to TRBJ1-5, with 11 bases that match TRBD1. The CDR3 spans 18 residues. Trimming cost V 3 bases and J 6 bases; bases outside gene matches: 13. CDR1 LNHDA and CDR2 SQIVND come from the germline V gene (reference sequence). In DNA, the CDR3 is TGTGCCAGTAGTATTAGTCCGGACAGGGGGCAATTGAGTCAGCCCCAGCATTTT. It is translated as CASSISPDRGQLSQPQHF.

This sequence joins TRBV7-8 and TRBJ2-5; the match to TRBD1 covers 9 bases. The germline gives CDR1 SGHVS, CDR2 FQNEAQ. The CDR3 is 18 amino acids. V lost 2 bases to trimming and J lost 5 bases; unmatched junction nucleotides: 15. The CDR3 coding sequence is TGTGCCAGCAGCTTATCGTCCCGGGACAGGGAGGCGTATGAGACCCAGTACTTC. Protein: CASSLSSRDREAYETQYF.